These 26 T cell receptor beta chains originate from one sample sequenced in a study of cytomegalovirus exposure and HLA in healthy donors. Amplification used 60 Vbeta primers and 13 Jbeta primers. Some clones are missing from TCRdb's copy, which holds only in-frame ones; the method was immunoSEQ multiplex PCR. This sample carries about 130,000 clones, 75% to 90% of them seen once, and the ten largest clones take 1%. Sequences were obtained from PBMCs. The source is a man aged 35 to 55 in good health and CMV-seronegative.

V usage is TRBV28 and J usage is TRBJ2-7, with 7 bases identical to TRBD1. The ends lost 7 bases at V and 3 bases at J; junction bases unmatched: 15. Germline CDR1 reads MDHEN; CDR2 reads SYDVKM. This CDR3 contains 16 residues. This CDR3 reads CASTRGLGSVFYEQYF. CDR3 DNA sequence: TGTGCCAGCACGAGGGGGCTCGGGTCCGTGTTCTACGAGCAGTACTTC.

This chain joins TRBV5-1 and TRBJ2-7; D uncertain. The CDR3 runs 14 residues. V was shortened by 0 bases and J by 0 bases, with 7 bases between the two germline ends. CDR1 and CDR2 from the germline V gene are SGHRS and YFSETQ. CDR3 coding DNA: TGCGCCAGCAGCTTGGACGTACTCTCCTACGAGCAGTACTTC. It encodes CASSLDVLSYEQYF.

This chain links TRBV7-9 with TRBJ2-2; the D gene is possibly TRBD1 (5 bases). The CDR3 has 13 residues. Germline CDR1 reads SEHNR; CDR2 reads FQNEAQ (reference sequence). V was clipped by 5 bases and J by 4 bases, with 8 bases between them. The CDR3: CASSLDSTGELFF. CDR3 DNA sequence: TGTGCCAGCAGCCTTGACAGCACCGGGGAGCTGTTTTTT.

The J gene is TRBJ1-2, the V gene TRBV2; D might be TRBD1 (6 bases). CDR3 length: 14 amino acids. Germline assignment: CDR1 SNHLY and CDR2 FYNNEI. V was clipped by 5 bases and J by 5 bases, with 15 bases between them. The CDR3 DNA reads as TGTGCCAGCAGTACACAGGGTCCTCCTTATGGCTACACCTTC. It yields the protein CASSTQGPPYGYTF.

The V and J genes are TRBV6-5 and TRBJ2-1; 10 nucleotides align to TRBD2. J was trimmed by 8 bases and V by 3 bases; bases with no gene match: 7. Per germline, CDR1 MNHEY and CDR2 SVGAGI. The length of the CDR3 is 15 residues. This CDR3 is CASSYRSGRAYEQFF. The CDR3 bases are TGTGCCAGCAGTTATCGGAGCGGGAGGGCCTATGAGCAGTTCTTC.

This chain connects TRBV10-3 to TRBJ1-5, with D perhaps TRBD1 (5 bases). The CDR3 runs 16 residues. V lost 4 bases, J lost 0 bases, and 13 bases lay in between. The germline CDR1 and CDR2 sequences are ENHRY and SYGVKD. The CDR3 sequence: CAISADSSYSNQPQHF. The CDR3 DNA reads as TGTGCCATCAGTGCCGACAGTTCCTATAGCAATCAGCCCCAGCATTTT.

The chain joins TRBV5-1 to TRBJ2-3; 7 nucleotides align to TRBD1. In germline, CDR1 is SGHRS, CDR2 YFSETQ. With 4 bases clipped from V and 0 bases from J, the junction kept 8 bases outside the gene matches. CDR3 length equals 16 residues. The CDR3 DNA reads as TGCGCCAGCAGCCCGTTTCGGGACAGTAGCACAGATACGCAGTATTTT. Encoded protein: CASSPFRDSSTDTQYF.

This clone occurred once. CDR3 sequence reads: CTSSQDRGPSTYEQYF. The CDR3 DNA reads as TGCACCAGCAGCCAAGATCGAGGGCCTAGCACCTACGAGCAGTACTTC. The chain employs TRBV1 and TRBJ2-7; the D call in the table, TRBD2, was not verified against the DNA. TRBV1 is recorded as a pseudogene. The CDR3 extends over 16 amino acids.

The chain joins TRBV5-4 to TRBJ2-5; 10 nucleotides align to TRBD2. CDR1 and CDR2 (germline): SGHNT, YYREEE (reference sequence). The CDR3 has 15 amino acids. V was clipped by 2 bases and J by 1 base; unmatched bases: 2. The chain's CDR3 is CASSLPSGGQETQYF. CDR3 sequence (DNA): TGTGCCAGCAGCTTACCTAGCGGGGGCCAAGAGACCCAGTACTTC.

V is TRBV18 and J is TRBJ2-1, with a possible D match to TRBD2 (6 bases). Trimming left V 1 base short and J 9 bases short, with 13 bases between. CDR3 length: 14 amino acids. Per germline, CDR1 KGHSH and CDR2 LQKENI. CDR3 sequence reads: CASSPLGRDSEQFF. In DNA form, the CDR3 reads TGTGCCAGCTCACCACTTGGGCGGGATAGTGAGCAGTTCTTC.

The CDR3 here is CASSLSGTGAYEQYF. As DNA, the CDR3 is TGCGCCAGCAGCCTCTCCGGGACAGGGGCCTACGAGCAGTACTTC. The chain uses TRBV4-1 and TRBJ2-7; 10 bases line up with TRBD1. The length of the CDR3 is 15 residues. Germline-derived CDR1 and CDR2 are MGHRA and YSYEKL. Trimming removed 4 bases from V and 2 bases from J; junction bases left unmatched: 5.

The chain has TRBV5-1 and TRBJ2-7; 7 bases map to TRBD1. Germline CDR1 reads SGHRS; CDR2 reads YFSETQ. The ends lost 4 bases at V and 0 bases at J; junction bases unmatched: 10. The CDR3 is made up of 16 amino acids. CDR3 DNA: TGCGCCAGCAGCCGCTCCCCCGGGACAGCCTCCTACGAGCAGTACTTC. It is translated as CASSRSPGTASYEQYF. Together with reference TRBV5-1 and TRBJ2-7, the CDR3 gives the full variable domain: KAGVTQTPRYLIKTRGQQVTLSCSPISGHRSVSWYQQTPGQGLQFLFEYFSETQRNKGNFPGRFSGRQFSNSRSEMNVSTLELGDSALYLCASSRSPGTASYEQYFGPGTRLTVT.

The chain carries TRBV7-2 and TRBJ2-1; TRBD2 is a possible D gene (6 bases). V lost 8 bases and J lost 3, with 20 bases in between. Germline-derived CDR1 and CDR2 are SGHTA and FQGNSA. The CDR3 has 16 residues. This CDR3 reads CASAPVRGLSYNEQFF. In DNA form, the CDR3 reads TGTGCCAGCGCCCCGGTCCGAGGACTAAGCTACAATGAGCAGTTCTTC. The whole variable domain, filled in from reference TRBV7-2 and TRBJ2-1, reads GAGVSQSPSNKVTEKGKDVELRCDPISGHTALYWYRQSLGQGLEFLIYFQGNSAPDKSGLPSDRFSAERTGGSVSTLTIQRTQQEDSAVYLCASAPVRGLSYNEQFFGPGTRLTVL.

This chain joins TRBV28 and TRBJ2-6; D possibly corresponds to TRBD1 (6 bases). Between the trimmed V and J ends, which lost 5 bases and 4 bases, there was a span of 21 bases. Germline-derived CDR1 and CDR2 are MDHEN and SYDVKM. The CDR3 consists of 18 residues. The CDR3 loop is CASSPNQGKASGANVLTF. CDR3 DNA sequence: TGTGCCAGCAGTCCGAACCAGGGGAAAGCTTCAGGGGCCAACGTCCTGACTTTC.

The chain joins TRBV28 to TRBJ2-1, with a possible D match to TRBD1 (5 bases). This CDR3 spans 14 amino acids. CDR1 is MDHEN, CDR2 SYDVKM, per germline. The V end lost 5 bases, the J end lost 4 bases, and 12 bases lay between the germline ends. CDR3 region: CASSARQSYNEQFF. The CDR3 nucleotides are TGTGCCAGCAGTGCCCGACAGTCTTACAATGAGCAGTTCTTC.

A single count supports this clone. The chain has TRBV7-2 and TRBJ2-5; TRBD1 matches 7 bases. Germline CDR1 is SGHTA and CDR2 is FQGNSA. The CDR3 loop spans 15 amino acids. Unmatched junction bases numbered 4, after V lost 1 base and J lost 2 bases. This CDR3 reads CASSLGPGQQETQYF. In nucleotides, the CDR3 is TGTGCCAGCAGCTTAGGGCCGGGACAGCAAGAGACCCAGTACTTC. Supplemented by reference TRBV7-2 and TRBJ2-5, the full variable domain reads GAGVSQSPSNKVTEKGKDVELRCDPISGHTALYWYRQSLGQGLEFLIYFQGNSAPDKSGLPSDRFSAERTGGSVSTLTIQRTQQEDSAVYLCASSLGPGQQETQYFGPGTRLLVL.

V is TRBV5-1 and J is TRBJ2-5; the match to TRBD2 covers 8 bases. The J call may be mistaken, given a closer DNA end match to TRBJ2-7. The CDR3 sequence is 16 residues long. CDR1 is SGHRS and CDR2 is YFSETQ in the germline V gene. The CDR3 DNA is TGCGCCAGCAGCTTGGCCACTAGCGGTCCTTCCTACGAGCAGTACTTC. Residues: CASSLATSGPSYEQYF.

This clone was observed a single time. The V and J genes are TRBV27 and TRBJ1-1; D gene ambiguous. V was pared by 9 bases and J by 0 bases, with 17 bases between. Germline lookup yields CDR1 MNHEY and CDR2 SMNVEV (reference sequence). The CDR3 sequence is 15 residues long. CDR3 amino acids: CARNYGSSMNTEAFF. In nucleotides, the CDR3 is TGTGCCAGAAACTATGGGAGTTCCATGAACACTGAAGCTTTCTTT.

The V gene is TRBV18, the J gene TRBJ2-7; possible D gene TRBD1, 5 bases. The CDR3 contains 14 residues. The ends were cut back, 6 bases at V and 3 bases at J, with 15 bases in the middle. Germline CDR1 and CDR2: KGHSH and LQKENI. CDR3 sequence (DNA): TGTGCCAGCTCGCCGACAGCTAATTTCTACGAGCAGTACTTC. Translated, it gives CASSPTANFYEQYF.

V is TRBV27 and J is TRBJ2-1, with no clear D. The germline CDR1 and CDR2 sequences are MNHEY and SMNVEV (reference sequence). The length of the CDR3 is 16 residues. Trimming pared 2 bases from V and 4 bases from J, leaving 15 bases between. The CDR3 sequence is CASSLLGGPPYNEQFF. Written as DNA, the CDR3 is TGTGCCAGCAGTTTACTCGGCGGCCCCCCTTACAATGAGCAGTTCTTC.

V usage is TRBV19 and J usage is TRBJ1-1; possibly TRBD1 for D (5 bases). CDR1 is LNHDA and CDR2 is SQIVND in the germline V gene (reference sequence). V was clipped by 2 bases and J by 6 bases, with 19 bases between them. There are 16 residues in the CDR3. The CDR3 coding sequence is TGTGCCAGTAGTATACCCTACCCAGGGTATGGCGCTGAAGCTTTCTTT. It yields the protein CASSIPYPGYGAEAFF.

The chain uses TRBV6-1 and TRBJ2-1; TRBD1 is a possible D gene (5 bases). The CDR3 spans 13 residues. The germline V gene has CDR1 MNHNS and CDR2 SASEGT. Trimming took 6 bases from V and 7 from J, leaving 13 bases between them. The CDR3 nucleotides are TGTGCCAGCAGAGGCTTTCAGGGTAATGAGCAGTTCTTC. Its translation: CASRGFQGNEQFF.

This clone was observed a single time. The genes are TRBV6-1 and TRBJ1-5; possible D gene TRBD1, 5 bases. Germline V CDR1 and CDR2: MNHNS, SASEGT. The CDR3 is 16 residues long. V was shortened by 3 bases and J by 3 bases, with 15 bases between the two germline ends. This chain's CDR3 is CASSESRVLDNQPQHF. The CDR3, as DNA: TGTGCCAGCAGTGAGTCCAGGGTACTGGACAATCAGCCCCAGCATTTT.

The rearrangement joins TRBV6-1 to TRBJ2-7, with 8 bases that match TRBD1. There are 14 residues in the CDR3. Per the germline V gene, CDR1 is MNHNS and CDR2 is SASEGT. The V segment lost 8 bases and the J segment 2 bases; nucleotides outside the gene matches: 8. CDR3 sequence reads: CASGRTGKTYEQYF. The CDR3 DNA follows: TGTGCCAGCGGGAGGACAGGGAAAACCTACGAGCAGTACTTC.

The chain carries TRBV6-5 and TRBJ1-2; 8 positions agree with TRBD1. The germline V gene encodes CDR1 MNHEY and CDR2 SVGAGI. The CDR3 loop spans 13 amino acids. The V gene end was trimmed by 5 bases and the J gene end by 6 bases; junction bases not matched to a gene: 5. CDR3 coding DNA: TGTGCCAGCAGTGGCGGACAGGGCCATGGCTACACCTTC. Translation: CASSGGQGHGYTF.

This clone was seen only once. V and J are TRBV4-2 and TRBJ1-2; a weak D match, TRBD1 (5 bases). CDR1 and CDR2 from the germline V gene are LGHNA and YNFKEQ. The CDR3 spans 15 residues. Trimming took off 5 bases at V and 0 bases at J, with 13 bases between the two ends. This CDR3 is CASSSPGRTNYGYTF. CDR3 coding DNA: TGTGCCAGCAGCTCCCCAGGGCGGACTAACTATGGCTACACCTTC.